The present entry profiles one T cell receptor (beta chain) with its context. Method: immunoSEQ multiplex PCR; TCRdb's copy keeps in-frame clones and lacks some. The sample carries 65,000 to 90,000 clones, 92% recorded once. The source of the sample is a study of T cell changes during pregnancy in multiple sclerosis. Trimming cost V 7 bases and J 4 bases; bases outside gene matches: 6. Germline V gene lookup returns CDR1 SGHAT and CDR2 FQNNGV. The CDR3 totals 13 residues. This chain uses TRBV11-2 with TRBJ1-2; 7 bases are a match to TRBD1. This sample comprised peripheral blood, obtained in the second trimester of pregnancy. The TCR originated in a female donor with multiple sclerosis, enrolled in a pregnancy study. CDR3 in DNA: TGTGCCAGCAAACTGACAGGGAGCTATGGCTACACCTTC. Its protein product is CASKLTGSYGYTF.